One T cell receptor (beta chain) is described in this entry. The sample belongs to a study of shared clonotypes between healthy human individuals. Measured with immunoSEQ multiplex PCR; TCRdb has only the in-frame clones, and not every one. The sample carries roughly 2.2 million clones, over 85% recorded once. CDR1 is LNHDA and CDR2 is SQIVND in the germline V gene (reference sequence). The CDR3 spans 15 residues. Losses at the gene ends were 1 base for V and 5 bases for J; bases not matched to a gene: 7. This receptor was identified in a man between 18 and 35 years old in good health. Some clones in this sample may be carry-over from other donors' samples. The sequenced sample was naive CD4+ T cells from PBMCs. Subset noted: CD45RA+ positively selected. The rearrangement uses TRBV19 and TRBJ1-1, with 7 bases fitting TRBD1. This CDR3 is CASSIVGTAVTEAFF. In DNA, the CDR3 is TGTGCCAGTAGTATAGTTGGGACAGCGGTTACTGAAGCTTTCTTT.